The entry that follows covers one T cell receptor beta chain sequence. This CDR3 is also generated by other DNA sequences in the sample. The record originates from a study of blood T cell repertoires in COVID-19. Turning to the study itself: The United States, Italy and Spain were the sources of the acute and convalescent COVID-19 samples. Nucleic acid was either cDNA or gDNA, and it came from T cells, B-cell-depleted T cells, or PBMCs.

This table comes from immunoSEQ multiplex PCR, and its TCRdb copy is limited to in-frame clones, with some not included. The sample consists of 230,000 or so clones, about 88% of them appearing once. The study drew participants aged about 18 to 90 years from 20 to 30 US areas. Self-reported history from a screening survey and questionnaire set each donor's cohort. The sample taken for sequencing was PBMCs or T cells enriched from blood (not recorded which). This clonotype originated in a woman between 50 and 59 years old who had been exposed to COVID-19.

CDR3 protein: CASSESGYGYTF. In DNA, the CDR3 is TGTGCCAGCAGTGAATCGGGCTATGGCTACACCTTC. The chain combines TRBV25-1 with TRBJ1-2, with D hard to call. This CDR3 is built from 12 residues. CDR1 and CDR2 (germline): MGHDK, SYGVNS. V gave up 1 base and J gave up 4 bases, with 4 bases separating them.